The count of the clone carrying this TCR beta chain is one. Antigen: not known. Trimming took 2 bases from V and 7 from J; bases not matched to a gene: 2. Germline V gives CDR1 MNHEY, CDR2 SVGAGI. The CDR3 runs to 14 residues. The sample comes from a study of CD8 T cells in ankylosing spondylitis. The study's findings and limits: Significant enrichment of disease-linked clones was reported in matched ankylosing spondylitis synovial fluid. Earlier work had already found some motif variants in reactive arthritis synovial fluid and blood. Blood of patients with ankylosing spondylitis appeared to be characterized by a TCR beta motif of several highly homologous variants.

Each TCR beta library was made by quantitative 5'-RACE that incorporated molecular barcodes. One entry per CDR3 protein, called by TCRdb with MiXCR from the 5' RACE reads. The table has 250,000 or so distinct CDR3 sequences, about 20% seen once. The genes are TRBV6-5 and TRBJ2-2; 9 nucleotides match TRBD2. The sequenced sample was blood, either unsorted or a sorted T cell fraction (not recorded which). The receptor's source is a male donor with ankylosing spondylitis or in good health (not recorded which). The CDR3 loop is CASSYPAGGGELFF. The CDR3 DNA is TGTGCCAGCAGTTACCCAGCGGGGGGCGGGGAGCTGTTTTTT.